Listed below are T cell receptor beta chains from one sample, sequenced in a study of cytomegalovirus exposure and HLA in healthy donors. Repertoires were generated with immunoSEQ multiplex PCR, while TCRdb's copy carries only in-frame clones and drops some. The sample includes under 150,000 clones, about 81% of them seen just once. The sample comprised PBMCs. The source of these receptors is a woman in her thirties or forties in good health and CMV-seropositive. Both conserved end residues are part of each CDR3. A D gene is named only where the DNA matches it firmly. Rows may omit the clone size; those that give it use once, few, many or a size class.

size: .
J: TRBJ2-7
V: TRBV7-2
D: TRBD2
length: 19
CDR3: CASSYPGLAGVGASYEQYF
DNA: TGTGCCAGCAGCTACCCGGGACTAGCGGGAGTTGGGGCGTCCTACGAGCAGTACTTC

size: .
J: TRBJ2-1
V: TRBV15
D: TRBD2
length: 15
CDR3: CATSREAGGYNEQFF
DNA: TGTGCCACCAGCAGAGAAGCGGGAGGGTACAATGAGCAGTTCTTC

size: .
J: TRBJ1-1
V: TRBV11-3
D: TRBD1
length: 15
CDR3: CASSTRDRGNTEAFF
DNA: TGTGCCAGCAGCACCCGTGACAGGGGCAACACTGAAGCTTTCTTT

size: few
J: TRBJ1-3
V: TRBV6-4
D: .
length: 16
CDR3: CASISSLTVSGNTIYF
DNA: TGTGCCAGCATATCTTCGCTGACAGTCTCTGGAAACACCATATATTTT

size: .
J: TRBJ2-1
V: TRBV29-1
D: TRBD1
length: 15
CDR3: CSVVRPGQGSNEQFF
DNA: TGCAGCGTTGTCAGACCGGGACAGGGCAGCAATGAGCAGTTCTTC

size: .
J: TRBJ1-4
V: TRBV6-5
D: .
length: 15
CDR3: CASSYRSPANEKLFF
DNA: TGTGCCAGCAGTTACAGGAGCCCGGCGAATGAAAAACTGTTTTTT

size: few
J: TRBJ1-5
V: TRBV6-4
D: TRBD1
length: 13
CDR3: CASSEQGGQPQHF
DNA: TGTGCCAGCAGTGAGCAGGGGGGTCAGCCCCAGCATTTT

size: .
J: TRBJ2-5
V: TRBV6-1
D: .
length: 12
CDR3: CASKVGGETQYF
DNA: TGTGCCAGCAAAGTAGGGGGAGAGACCCAGTACTTC

size: .
J: TRBJ1-4
V: TRBV27
D: .
length: 12
CDR3: CASHGTNEKLFF
DNA: TGTGCCAGTCACGGAACTAATGAAAAACTGTTTTTT

size: .
J: TRBJ2-5
V: TRBV25-1
D: .
length: 15
CDR3: CASSEFSGLQETQYF
DNA: TGTGCCAGCAGTGAATTTAGTGGACTACAAGAGACCCAGTACTTC

size: .
J: TRBJ2-1
V: TRBV19
D: .
length: 16
CDR3: CASNPQGGIGDNEQFF
DNA: TGTGCCAGTAATCCGCAGGGGGGTATTGGGGACAATGAGCAGTTCTTC

size: few
J: TRBJ2-7
V: TRBV15
D: TRBD2
length: 12
CDR3: CATSRDSGGQYF
DNA: TGTGCCACCAGCAGAGATTCGGGAGGGCAGTACTTC

size: .
J: TRBJ2-7
V: TRBV21-1
D: .
length: 15
CDR3: CASSKASLARIRQYF
DNA: TGTGCCAGCAGCAAAGCGTCCCTTGCTAGAATCCGGCAGTACTTC

size: .
J: TRBJ2-3
V: TRBV7-9
D: .
length: 12
CDR3: CASSYMSDTQYF
DNA: TGTGCCAGCAGTTATATGTCAGATACGCAGTATTTT

size: once
J: TRBJ1-2
V: TRBV29-1
D: .
length: 12
CDR3: CSVARENYGYTF
DNA: TGCAGCGTTGCAAGGGAGAACTATGGCTACACCTTC

size: .
J: TRBJ1-5
V: TRBV5-4
D: TRBD1
length: 15
CDR3: CASSLVGQGIQPQHF
DNA: TGTGCCAGCAGCTTGGTAGGACAGGGGATACAGCCCCAGCATTTT

size: .
J: TRBJ1-1
V: TRBV10-3
D: .
length: 17
CDR3: CAISEKQGKINPTEAFF
DNA: TGTGCCATCAGTGAGAAGCAGGGCAAGATCAACCCCACTGAAGCTTTCTTT

size: once
J: TRBJ1-6
V: TRBV30
D: TRBD1
length: 15
CDR3: CAWSVRWDSESPLHF
DNA: TGTGCCTGGAGTGTACGGTGGGACAGTGAATCACCCCTCCACTTT

size: once
J: TRBJ2-1
V: TRBV5-4
D: .
length: 14
CDR3: CASSPEQGHNEQFF
DNA: TGTGCCAGCAGCCCCGAACAGGGTCACAATGAGCAGTTCTTC

size: .
J: TRBJ2-3
V: TRBV7-3
D: .
length: 14
CDR3: CASSFGGGPDTQYF
DNA: TGTGCCAGCAGCTTTGGCGGGGGCCCAGATACGCAGTATTTT

size: .
J: TRBJ1-5
V: TRBV28
D: TRBD1
length: 17
CDR3: CASSLGGTVLGGQPQHF
DNA: TGTGCCAGCAGTTTAGGGGGGACAGTCCTAGGGGGTCAGCCCCAGCATTTT

size: few
J: TRBJ1-5
V: TRBV2
D: TRBD1
length: 15
CDR3: CASGGPGTGLNSQHF
DNA: TGTGCCAGCGGCGGTCCCGGGACAGGCCTTAATTCCCAGCATTTT

size: .
J: TRBJ2-7
V: TRBV5-1
D: .
length: 13
CDR3: CASSLEGAYEQYF
DNA: TGCGCCAGCAGCTTGGAAGGGGCCTACGAGCAGTACTTC

size: .
J: TRBJ1-2
V: TRBV4-1
D: .
length: 14
CDR3: CASSQEGAAYGYTF
DNA: TGCGCCAGCAGCCAAGAGGGGGCAGCCTATGGCTACACCTTC

size: few
J: TRBJ1-2
V: TRBV4-3
D: .
length: 14
CDR3: CASSQGRPSGGYTF
DNA: TGCGCCAGCAGCCAAGGTCGCCCAAGCGGGGGCTACACCTTC

size: few
J: TRBJ2-2
V: TRBV7-3
D: .
length: 16
CDR3: CASSFAPSAGGGELFF
DNA: TGTGCCAGCAGTTTTGCCCCTAGCGCAGGGGGCGGGGAGCTGTTTTTT

size: .
J: TRBJ2-4
V: TRBV5-1
D: .
length: 16
CDR3: CASSFLERDPKNIQYF
DNA: TGCGCCAGCAGCTTTTTAGAGCGAGACCCGAAAAACATTCAGTACTTC

size: .
J: TRBJ2-5
V: TRBV6-5
D: .
length: 13
CDR3: CASRGAALETQYF
DNA: TGTGCCAGCAGGGGGGCAGCGTTGGAGACCCAGTACTTC

size: .
J: TRBJ2-7
V: TRBV5-8
D: TRBD2
length: 15
CDR3: CASSGGLAGPYEQYF
DNA: TGTGCCAGCAGCGGGGGGCTAGCGGGACCCTACGAGCAGTACTTC

size: .
J: TRBJ2-5
V: TRBV27
D: TRBD2
length: 16
CDR3: CASSLLAGGPKETQYF
DNA: TGTGCCAGCAGTTTACTAGCGGGAGGGCCTAAAGAGACCCAGTACTTC

size: .
J: TRBJ2-4
V: TRBV18
D: TRBD1
length: 16
CDR3: CASSLLDRASKNIQYF
DNA: TGTGCCAGCTCACTCTTAGACAGGGCATCCAAAAACATTCAGTACTTC

size: .
J: TRBJ2-1
V: TRBV7-2
D: .
length: 13
CDR3: CASRRLRSHEQFF
DNA: TGTGCCAGCCGGAGACTTAGAAGCCATGAGCAGTTCTTC

size: .
J: TRBJ2-7
V: TRBV10-2
D: TRBD2
length: 13
CDR3: CASGTSETYEQYF
DNA: TGCGCCAGCGGGACTAGCGAAACCTACGAGCAGTACTTC

size: .
J: TRBJ1-4
V: TRBV10-3
D: .
length: 14
CDR3: CAIRASKGDEKLFF
DNA: TGTGCCATCAGAGCGTCGAAAGGGGATGAAAAACTGTTTTTT

size: few
J: TRBJ1-4
V: TRBV27
D: TRBD1
length: 18
CDR3: CASSLSDDRGRGDEKLFF
DNA: TGTGCCAGCAGTTTAAGCGACGACAGGGGGCGCGGAGATGAAAAACTGTTTTTT

size: .
J: TRBJ1-1
V: TRBV19
D: .
length: 15
CDR3: CASSRRQAMNTEAFF
DNA: TGTGCCAGTAGTAGGAGACAGGCAATGAACACTGAAGCTTTCTTT

size: .
J: TRBJ2-5
V: TRBV6-6
D: .
length: 15
CDR3: CASSYDGPGQETQYF
DNA: TGTGCCAGCAGTTACGACGGGCCAGGGCAAGAGACCCAGTACTTC

size: .
J: TRBJ2-7
V: TRBV29-1
D: .
length: 12
CDR3: CSVVPGTYEQYF
DNA: TGCAGCGTTGTACCAGGGACCTACGAGCAGTACTTC

size: .
J: TRBJ1-4
V: TRBV19
D: TRBD1
length: 15
CDR3: CASSPGTGPGEKLFF
DNA: TGTGCCAGTAGCCCCGGGACAGGGCCCGGGGAAAAACTGTTTTTT

size: .
J: TRBJ1-4
V: TRBV30
D: .
length: 13
CDR3: CAGGGATNEKLFF
DNA: TGTGCCGGTGGGGGGGCAACTAATGAAAAACTGTTTTTT

size: .
J: TRBJ2-2
V: TRBV6-1
D: .
length: 16
CDR3: CASSAWRGPNTGELFF
DNA: TGTGCCAGCAGTGCTTGGAGGGGCCCAAACACCGGGGAGCTGTTTTTT

size: .
J: TRBJ1-6
V: TRBV7-9
D: .
length: 16
CDR3: CSSSSTGSLGNSPLHF
DNA: TGTTCCAGCAGCTCGACCGGCTCTCTCGGGAATTCACCCCTCCACTTT